Listed here are 16 T cell receptor beta chains from one sample, sequenced in a study of T cells in Graves' hyperthyroidism and ophthalmopathy. TCR beta CDR3 region amplification was performed from RNA transcripts. An initial round of RT-PCR targeting the TCR CDR3 relied on the HTBI primer set. MiXCR, applied by TCRdb to the multiplex PCR reads, yields one record per CDR3 protein. Counted here are 95,000 to 110,000 distinct CDR3 sequences, about 15% occurring once; the ten biggest clones make up roughly 40%. Specimen: blood. Receptor source: a woman between 50 and 59 years old with Graves' hyperthyroidism.

Many counts were recorded for this clonotype. This sequence joins TRBV10-3 and TRBJ2-7; TRBD2 is a possible D gene (6 bases). The V gene lost 0 bases and the J gene lost 6 bases, with 12 bases spanning the gap. From germline, CDR1 is ENHRY and CDR2 SYGVKD. This CDR3 spans 14 amino acids. Written as DNA, the CDR3 is TGTGCCATCAGTGAGTCGACGGGACTTCCCGAGCAGTACTTC. This encodes CAISESTGLPEQYF.

This clonotype is labeled as medium-sized (0.01 to 0.1%). V gene TRBV20-1 combines with J gene TRBJ2-2; D remains ambiguous. The CDR3 is 12 amino acids. V was cut by 0 bases and J by 2 bases, with 1 base left in between. Germline V gene sequence: CDR1 DFQATT, CDR2 SNEGSKA (reference sequence). The CDR3 nucleotides are TGCAGTGCTAGAGACAACACCGGGGAGCTGTTTTTT. Translation: CSARDNTGELFF.

CDR3 DNA: TGCGCCAGCAGCTTGGCTTGGACAGGGAGAGCCGGGGAGCTGTTTTTT. It encodes CASSLAWTGRAGELFF. The rearrangement links TRBV5-1 to TRBJ2-2, with 8 bases aligning to TRBD1. Germline V CDR1 and CDR2: SGHRS, YFSETQ. The CDR3 consists of 16 residues. With V trimmed by 0 bases and J by 6 bases, 7 bases remained unmatched.

This clonotype came up many times. This sequence joins TRBV20-1 and TRBJ2-1; tentative D call: TRBD1 (5 bases). The CDR3 is 14 residues long. V was trimmed by 0 bases and J by 3 bases, leaving 9 bases between them. Germline loops: CDR1 DFQATT, CDR2 SNEGSKA (reference sequence). The CDR3 spells CSAREDISYNEQFF. The CDR3 coding sequence is TGCAGTGCTAGAGAGGACATTAGCTACAATGAGCAGTTCTTC.

Concerning this clonotype: Being one base from a much bigger clone, this may be a read error. The conserved final phenylalanine or tryptophan is absent from the CDR3, which likely points to a read error. V is TRBV5-4 and J is TRBJ1-4; the D gene is possibly TRBD1 (6 bases). This CDR3 is 16 amino acids long. CDR1 is SGHNT and CDR2 is YYREEE in the germline V gene (reference sequence). Between the trimmed V and J ends, which lost 4 bases and 3 bases, there was a span of 16 bases. The CDR3: CASSRDMGASNEKLFY. The CDR3 DNA reads TGTGCCAGCAGCCGCGATATGGGGGCCTCTAATGAAAAACTGTTTTAT.

The J gene is TRBJ2-1, the V gene TRBV19, with a tentative D call TRBD1 (5 bases). This CDR3 is 15 amino acids long. The ends were cut back, 2 bases at V and 4 bases at J, with 12 bases in the middle. Germline loops: CDR1 LNHDA, CDR2 SQIVND (reference sequence). The CDR3 spells CASSISPRVYNEQFF. CDR3 in DNA: TGTGCCAGTAGTATATCCCCCAGGGTTTACAATGAGCAGTTCTTC.

This chain uses TRBV5-4 with TRBJ2-1, with D possibly TRBD2 on 6 matching bases. V lost 0 bases and J lost 7, with 17 bases in between. Germline-derived CDR1 and CDR2 are SGHNT and YYREEE (reference sequence). The CDR3 length is 16 residues. CDR3 loop: CASSLGSGEGLNEQFF. The CDR3, as DNA: TGTGCCAGCAGCTTGGGATCGGGGGAAGGGTTGAATGAGCAGTTCTTC.

About this clonotype: A much larger clone is a single base away; this may be a read error. The gene calls are TRBV6-1 and TRBJ1-2; no reliable D call. The CDR3 has 11 residues. From germline, CDR1 is MNHNS and CDR2 SASEGT. The CDR3 bases are TGTGCCAGCCGTGATGTGTTCGGCTACACCTTC. Translation: CASRDVFGYTF.

The sample holds many counts of this clonotype. The chain is built from TRBV7-2 and TRBJ2-5; D not certain. Germline-derived CDR1 and CDR2 are SGHTA and FQGNSA. The CDR3 sequence is 12 residues long. The germline V and J ends were trimmed by 4 bases and 5 bases, with 8 bases remaining between them. The CDR3 spells CASSYRSETQYF. The CDR3 DNA reads TGTGCCAGCAGCTATAGGTCCGAGACCCAGTACTTC.

This clonotype was seen repeatedly, ten times or more. J is TRBJ2-7 and V is TRBV7-9, with a weak D call TRBD1 (5 bases). The germline V and J ends were trimmed by 4 bases and 3 bases, with 7 bases remaining between them. The CDR3 length is 12 residues. Germline assignment: CDR1 SEHNR and CDR2 FQNEAQ (reference sequence). The CDR3 bases are TGTGCCAGCAGCTCTAGGGGCTACGAGCAGTACTTC. It translates to CASSSRGYEQYF.

This clonotype was recorded at least ten times. The CDR3 is CASSLSVGQETQYF. CDR3 bases: TGCGCCAGCAGCTTGTCGGTGGGACAAGAGACCCAGTACTTC. The rearrangement uses TRBV5-1 and TRBJ2-5; D is undetermined. Germline V gives CDR1 SGHRS, CDR2 YFSETQ. The CDR3 covers 14 residues. V was pared by 1 base and J by 2 bases, with 9 bases between.

The sample holds many counts of this clonotype. A junction end diverges from the germline sequence, so it may reflect a read error. The chain combines TRBV3-1 with TRBJ2-1; 7 bases are shared with TRBD1. Germline V CDR1 and CDR2: LGHDT, YNNKEL (reference sequence). The CDR3 runs to 15 residues. The CDR3 nucleotides read TGTACCAGCAGCAAGCCGGGACAGAGTTACAATGAGCAGTTCTTC. This sequence encodes CTSSKPGQSYNEQFF.

Ten or more counts support this clonotype. The chain uses TRBV11-2 and TRBJ2-1, with a tentative D call TRBD1 (6 bases). CDR3 length equals 15 residues. Germline V lookup: CDR1 SGHAT, CDR2 FQNNGV. The V gene lost 5 bases and the J gene lost 6 bases, with 17 bases spanning the gap. The CDR3 loop reads CASSIATGDCNEQFF. For the CDR3, the DNA is TGTGCCAGCAGCATCGCGACAGGAGACTGCAATGAGCAGTTCTTC.

Only a few counts were recorded for this clonotype. The V call is TRBV6-6, the J call TRBJ2-7; D may be TRBD1 (5 bases). In germline, CDR1 is MNHNY, CDR2 SVGAGI (reference sequence). The CDR3 length is 16 residues. The V and J ends lost 0 bases and 2 bases respectively, with 14 bases between them. The CDR3 here is CASSYSLLDTTYEQYF. The CDR3 region has the DNA TGTGCCAGCAGTTACTCCCTTCTGGACACTACCTACGAGCAGTACTTC.

In this sample, this clonotype turned up many times. The chain uses TRBV12-3 or TRBV12-4 and TRBJ1-1, with 7 bases identical to TRBD1. The ends lost 7 bases at V and 11 bases at J; junction bases unmatched: 19. This CDR3 has 15 amino acids. The CDR3 region is CASTDRGQESARAFF. Here the CDR3 DNA reads TGTGCCAGCACCGATAGGGGGCAGGAAAGCGCAAGGGCTTTCTTT.

The genes are TRBV6-1 and TRBJ2-2; 14 bases fit TRBD2. The CDR3 runs to 17 residues. The junction had 6 bases not matched to a gene; V was cut back by 6 bases and J by 3 bases. Germline V gene sequence: CDR1 MNHNS, CDR2 SASEGT. The CDR3 bases are TGTGCCAGCAGGATCCCGGGACTAGCGGGAGACACCGGGGAGCTGTTTTTT. It yields the protein CASRIPGLAGDTGELFF.